The rows below give T cell receptor beta chains drawn from one sample of a study of human T cells and chemical hapten exposure. From the reads, TCRdb called clonotypes with MiXCR, one entry per CDR3 protein. The table shows around 120,000 distinct CDR3 sequences, with over 7.5% occurring only once. What was sequenced was whole blood. All receptors derive from a human donor in good health. Some clones in this sample may be carry-over from other donors' samples. Each CDR3 is given with its conserved first and last residue. D genes are given only for firm matches. Not all rows give a size; the values are once, few, many and, for expanded clones, a class.

v_call	j_call	d_call	clone_size	cdr3_nt	cdr3_aa
TRBV20-1	TRBJ1-5	TRBD1	many	TGCAGTGCTAGAGACACCGGGACAGGAGGCAATCAGCCCCAGCATTTT	CSARDTGTGGNQPQHF
TRBV20-1	TRBJ1-1	-	many	TGCAGTGCCCCTGCCGGGCCATGGGAGCTGAACACTGAAGCTTTCTTT	CSAPAGPWELNTEAFF
TRBV7-9	TRBJ1-1	-	-	TGTGCCAGCAGCCCGGACCGAGTGTGGGGGATGAGCACTGAAGCTTTCTTT	CASSPDRVWGMSTEAFF
TRBV20-1	TRBJ2-4	-	few	TGCAGTGCTAGATTACCGGGACTAGCCAAAAACATTCAGTACTTC	CSARLPGLAKNIQYF
TRBV7-9	TRBJ1-5	-	many	TGTGCCAGCAGCTTAGTGGGCCTGGGCAATCAGCCCCAGCATTTT	CASSLVGLGNQPQHF
TRBV6-1	TRBJ2-5	-	many	TGTGCCAGCAGTGCAGTAGTCCAAGAGACCCAGTACTTC	CASSAVVQETQYF
TRBV5-6	TRBJ1-4	-	many	TGTGCCAGCAGCTCGGGGGCAGTCGAAAAACTGTTTTTT	CASSSGAVEKLFF
TRBV6-5	TRBJ1-6	-	few	TGTGCCAGCAGTTACGAGGGGACGGGATATAATTCACCCCTCCACTTT	CASSYEGTGYNSPLHF
TRBV6-5	TRBJ1-1	-	-	TGTGCCAGCAGTTACTCCTTGACAGGATACACTGAAGCTTTCTTT	CASSYSLTGYTEAFF
TRBV7-2	TRBJ1-1	-	many	TGTGCCAGCAGCTTAGCGGAGGCAGGGCTTTACCGAGCTTTCTTT	CASSLAEAGLYRAFF
TRBV20-1	TRBJ1-2	-	many	TGCAGTGCTAGAGGGGGGGCTATAGGCTACACCTTC	CSARGGAIGYTF
TRBV12-5	TRBJ2-3	TRBD2	few	TGTGCTAGTGCCCCGGGGGGACTAGCTTCAGATACGCAGTATTTT	CASAPGGLASDTQYF
TRBV25-1	TRBJ1-6	-	many	TGTGCCAGCAGTGAATTTTTTGGGAATTCACCCCTCCACTTT	CASSEFFGNSPLHF
TRBV4-1	TRBJ2-1	-	many	TGCGCCAGCAGCCCACAGGGCGACGAGCAGTTCTTC	CASSPQGDEQFF
TRBV11-2	TRBJ1-2	-	many	TGTGCCAGCAGCTTGGATAGAGGGGTCTATGGCTACACCTTC	CASSLDRGVYGYTF
TRBV29-1	TRBJ2-5	TRBD2	-	TGCAGCGTTGAAGCTCTGGTAGCGGGCCCCGAAGAGACCCAGTACTTC	CSVEALVAGPEETQYF
TRBV20-1	TRBJ2-5	-	-	TGCAGTGCTAGAGATCCCGACGATCAAGAGACCCAGTACTTC	CSARDPDDQETQYF
TRBV5-1	TRBJ1-1	-	many	TGCGCCAGCAGTCTAACTGGGAAGAACACTGAAGCTTTCTTT	CASSLTGKNTEAFF
TRBV18	TRBJ2-1	-	many	TGTGCCAGCTCAGGCCAGCTTTCCAACAATGAGCAGTTCTTC	CASSGQLSNNEQFF
TRBV27	TRBJ2-2	-	many	TGTGCCAGCAGTTTCGTCAGCAACACCGGGGAGCTGTTTTTT	CASSFVSNTGELFF
TRBV6-1	TRBJ1-1	-	many	TGTGCCAGCAGGAGAGGGATGAACACTGAAGCTTTCTTT	CASRRGMNTEAFF
TRBV19	TRBJ2-7	-	few	TGTGCCAGTAGTATAAGGGCGGGACCGGAGGTCGACGAGCAGTACTTC	CASSIRAGPEVDEQYF
TRBV2	TRBJ2-3	-	-	TGTGCCAGCAGTGATCTGGCGGTCACAGATACGCAGTATTTT	CASSDLAVTDTQYF
TRBV29-1	TRBJ1-1	TRBD1	few	TGCAGCGCCAAACGACAGGGGATGAACACTGAAGCTTTCTTT	CSAKRQGMNTEAFF
TRBV20-1	TRBJ2-3	TRBD2	few	TGCAGTGCTAGAGATTCGGCGCGGGGGGCGCTTGTGGATACGCAGTATTTT	CSARDSARGALVDTQYF
TRBV4-1	TRBJ1-4	TRBD1	-	TGCGCCAGCAGCCAAGAGCAGGGGGCGGGGGAAAAACTGTTTTTT	CASSQEQGAGEKLFF